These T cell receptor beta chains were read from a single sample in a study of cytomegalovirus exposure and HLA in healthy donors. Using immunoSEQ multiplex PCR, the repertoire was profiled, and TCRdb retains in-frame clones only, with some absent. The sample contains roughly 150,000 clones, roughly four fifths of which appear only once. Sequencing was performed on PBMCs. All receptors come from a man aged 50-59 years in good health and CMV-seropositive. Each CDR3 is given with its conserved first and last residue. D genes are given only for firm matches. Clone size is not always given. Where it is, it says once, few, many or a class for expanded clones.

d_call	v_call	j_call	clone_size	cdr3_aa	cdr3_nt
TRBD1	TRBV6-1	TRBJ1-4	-	CASSEGDRGVGTNEKLFF	TGTGCCAGCAGTGAAGGCGACAGGGGGGTAGGGACTAATGAAAAACTGTTTTTT
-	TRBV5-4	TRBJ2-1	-	CASSLEGGANYNEQFF	TGTGCCAGCAGCTTGGAAGGGGGGGCGAACTACAATGAGCAGTTCTTC
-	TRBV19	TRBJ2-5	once	CASRSNRGFQETQYF	TGTGCCAGTAGAAGCAACAGAGGGTTTCAAGAGACCCAGTACTTC
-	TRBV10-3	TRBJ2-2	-	CAISESRQLNTGELFF	TGTGCCATCAGTGAGTCGCGGCAGTTGAACACCGGGGAGCTGTTTTTT
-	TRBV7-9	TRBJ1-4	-	CASSLGQINEKLFF	TGTGCCAGCAGCTTAGGACAGATCAATGAAAAACTGTTTTTT
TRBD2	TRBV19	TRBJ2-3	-	CASTAGGADTQYF	TGTGCCAGTACGGCGGGGGGGGCAGATACGCAGTATTTT
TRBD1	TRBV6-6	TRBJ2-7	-	CASSYSKDRMGYEQYF	TGTGCCAGCAGTTACTCGAAGGACAGGATGGGCTACGAGCAGTACTTC
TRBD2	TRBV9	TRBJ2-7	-	CASSVASGRSYEQYF	TGTGCCAGCAGCGTAGCTAGCGGCAGGTCCTACGAGCAGTACTTC
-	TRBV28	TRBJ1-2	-	CASSPTGPYGYTF	TGTGCCAGCAGTCCGACAGGCCCATATGGCTACACCTTC
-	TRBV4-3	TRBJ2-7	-	CASSQDSRAYEQYF	TGCGCCAGCAGCCAAGATTCCAGGGCGTACGAGCAGTACTTC
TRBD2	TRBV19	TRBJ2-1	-	CASREGTSGEQFF	TGTGCCAGTAGGGAGGGAACTAGCGGGGAGCAGTTCTTC
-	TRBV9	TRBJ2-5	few	CASSVEENRETQYF	TGTGCCAGCAGCGTGGAGGAGAATAGGGAGACCCAGTACTTC
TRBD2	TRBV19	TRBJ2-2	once	CATSAAGVGIGELFF	TGTGCCACCTCCGCAGCGGGAGTAGGTATAGGGGAGCTGTTTTTT
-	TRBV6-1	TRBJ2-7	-	CASSEALGSEQYF	TGTGCCAGCAGTGAAGCCCTAGGGAGTGAGCAGTACTTC
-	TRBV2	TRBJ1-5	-	CASSLPGVGDNQPQHF	TGTGCCAGCAGTCTACCAGGGGTAGGGGACAATCAGCCCCAGCATTTT
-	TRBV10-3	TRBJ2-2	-	CAINGGGAAGELFF	TGTGCCATCAACGGAGGGGGGGCAGCCGGGGAGCTGTTTTTT
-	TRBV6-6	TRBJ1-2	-	CATVGLGRYTF	TGTGCCACCGTGGGGCTGGGCCGCTACACCTTC
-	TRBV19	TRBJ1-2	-	CASSIDQEEELYGYTF	TGTGCCAGTAGTATAGATCAAGAGGAGGAGCTCTATGGCTACACCTTC
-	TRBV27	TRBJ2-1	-	CASSSRTAYNEQFF	TGTGCCAGCAGTAGCAGGACAGCCTACAATGAGCAGTTCTTC
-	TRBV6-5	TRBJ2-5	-	CASSIGGTQETQYF	TGTGCCAGCAGTATCGGGGGTACCCAAGAGACCCAGTACTTC
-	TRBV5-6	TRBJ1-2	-	CASSLVSQEAYGYTF	TGTGCCAGCAGCTTGGTATCCCAGGAGGCCTATGGCTACACCTTC
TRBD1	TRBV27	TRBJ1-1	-	CASSLFSVIQGGLNTEAFF	TGTGCCAGCAGTTTGTTCTCGGTCATACAGGGGGGATTGAACACTGAAGCTTTCTTT
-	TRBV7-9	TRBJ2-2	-	CSSSPHWSGPNTGELFF	TGTTCCAGCAGCCCCCACTGGAGCGGGCCGAACACCGGGGAGCTGTTTTTT
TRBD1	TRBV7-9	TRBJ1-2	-	CASSSRTGDYGYTF	TGTGCCAGCAGTTCCAGGACAGGGGACTATGGCTACACCTTC
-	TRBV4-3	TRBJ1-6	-	CASSQEANSPLHF	TGCGCCAGCAGCCAAGAGGCCAATTCACCCCTCCACTTT
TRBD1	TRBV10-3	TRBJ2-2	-	CAIRPADRGYTGELFF	TGTGCCATCCGGCCAGCGGACAGGGGCTACACCGGGGAGCTGTTTTTT
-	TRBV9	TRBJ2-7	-	CASSVAVGSGEQYF	TGTGCCAGCAGCGTAGCCGTAGGATCGGGCGAGCAGTACTTC
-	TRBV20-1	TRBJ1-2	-	CSASTIYGYTF	TGCAGTGCTAGCACTATCTATGGCTACACCTTC
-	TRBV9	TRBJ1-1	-	CASSIGEGRTEAFF	TGTGCCAGCAGCATTGGAGAGGGAAGGACTGAAGCTTTCTTT
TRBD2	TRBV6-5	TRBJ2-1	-	CASSWRASGHLEQFF	TGTGCCAGCAGTTGGCGGGCTAGCGGCCATCTTGAGCAGTTCTTC
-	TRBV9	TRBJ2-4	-	CASSPGLLGIQYF	TGTGCCAGCAGCCCGGGACTTTTGGGCATTCAGTACTTC
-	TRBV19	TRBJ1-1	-	CATRRSVTEAFF	TGTGCCACCCGGAGGAGTGTCACTGAAGCTTTCTTT
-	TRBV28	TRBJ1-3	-	CASSNPGREAGNTIYF	TGTGCCAGCTCAAACCCGGGCAGGGAGGCTGGAAACACCATATATTTT
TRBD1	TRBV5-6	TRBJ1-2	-	CASSPIGQGDYGYTF	TGTGCCAGCAGCCCCATCGGACAGGGGGACTATGGCTACACCTTC
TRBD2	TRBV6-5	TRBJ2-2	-	CASSRTSGNTGELFF	TGTGCCAGCAGCCGGACTAGCGGAAACACCGGGGAGCTGTTTTTT
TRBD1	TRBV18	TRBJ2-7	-	CASSPRQVGQGTYEQYF	TGTGCCAGCTCACCACGTCAGGTAGGACAGGGCACCTACGAGCAGTACTTC
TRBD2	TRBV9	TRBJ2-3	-	CASSVDLAGGSTDTQYF	TGTGCCAGCAGCGTAGACCTCGCGGGGGGGAGCACAGATACGCAGTATTTT
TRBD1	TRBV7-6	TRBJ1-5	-	CASSLDRDQPQHF	TGTGCCAGCAGCCTCGACAGGGATCAGCCCCAGCATTTT
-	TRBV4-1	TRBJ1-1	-	CASSQGGDRQNTEAFF	TGCGCCAGCAGCCAAGGGGGCGACAGGCAGAACACTGAAGCTTTCTTT
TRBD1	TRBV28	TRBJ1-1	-	CASSTDRAYTEAFF	TGTGCCAGCAGTACGGACAGGGCATACACTGAAGCTTTCTTT
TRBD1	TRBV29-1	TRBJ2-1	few	CSVEFRTGYHNEQFF	TGCAGCGTTGAATTTAGGACAGGGTATCACAATGAGCAGTTCTTC
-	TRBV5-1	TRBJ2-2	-	CASSLTGAGTGELFF	TGCGCCAGCAGCTTAACAGGGGCGGGGACCGGGGAGCTGTTTTTT
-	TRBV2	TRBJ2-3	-	CASSELGLYTDTQYF	TGTGCCAGCAGTGAGTTGGGACTTTACACAGATACGCAGTATTTT
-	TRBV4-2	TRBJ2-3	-	CASSGAGNTDTQYF	TGTGCCAGCAGCGGGGCGGGGAACACAGATACGCAGTATTTT
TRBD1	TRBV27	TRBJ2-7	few	CASSWRQGPYEQYF	TGTGCCAGCAGTTGGAGACAGGGACCCTACGAGCAGTACTTC
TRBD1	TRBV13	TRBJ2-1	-	CASSSPGQGVNEQFF	TGTGCCAGCAGCTCCCCGGGACAGGGGGTCAATGAGCAGTTCTTC
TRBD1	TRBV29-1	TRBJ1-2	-	CSVLTGDQNGYTF	TGCAGCGTTCTAACAGGGGATCAAAATGGCTACACCTTC
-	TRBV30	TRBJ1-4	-	CAWTGGAGQTNEKLFF	TGTGCCTGGACTGGAGGGGCAGGGCAAACTAATGAAAAACTGTTTTTT
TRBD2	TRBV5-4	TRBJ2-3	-	CASTWTSGGTDTQYF	TGTGCCAGCACCTGGACTAGCGGAGGCACAGATACGCAGTATTTT
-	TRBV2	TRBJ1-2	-	CASNFESLTSYGYTF	TGTGCCAGCAATTTCGAATCGCTTACTAGCTATGGCTACACCTTC
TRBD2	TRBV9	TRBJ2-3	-	CASSVGAGGTDTQYF	TGTGCCAGCAGCGTAGGGGCGGGAGGTACAGATACGCAGTATTTT
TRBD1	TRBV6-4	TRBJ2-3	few	CASSYGQATDTQYF	TGTGCCAGCAGTTACGGACAGGCCACAGATACGCAGTATTTT